Below are 31 T cell receptor beta chains sequenced from a single sample in a study of blood T cell repertoires in COVID-19. Using immunoSEQ multiplex PCR, the repertoire was profiled, and TCRdb retains in-frame clones only, with some absent. The sample yields around 200,000 clones, 70% to 90% seen once. Input material: peripheral blood. Receptors were obtained from a man between 40 and 49 years old with active or convalescent COVID-19.

The V gene is TRBV12-3 or TRBV12-4, the J gene TRBJ1-2; 8 bases are a match to TRBD1. This CDR3 comprises 13 residues. V was clipped by 7 bases and J by 8 bases; unmatched bases: 9. CDR3 nucleotides: TGTGCCAGCAACCCACAGGGGGATCGCGGCTACACCTTC. This sequence encodes CASNPQGDRGYTF.

The chain is built from TRBV19 and TRBJ1-2; D gene ambiguous. This CDR3 region has 13 residues. Trimming took off 8 bases at V and 1 base at J, with 11 bases between the two ends. The germline V gene has CDR1 LNHDA and CDR2 SQIVND (reference sequence). The CDR3 loop reads CASSTLDNYGYTF. In DNA, the CDR3 is TGTGCCAGTTCTACCCTTGATAACTATGGCTACACCTTC.

About this clone itself: This CDR3 is also generated by other DNA sequences in the sample. This chain's CDR3 is CASSVEMAAGELFF. CDR3 sequence (DNA): TGTGCCAGCAGCGTAGAAATGGCAGCCGGGGAGCTGTTTTTT. This chain joins TRBV9 and TRBJ2-2; D ambiguous. The CDR3 runs to 14 residues. Germline assignment: CDR1 SGDLS and CDR2 YYNGEE. With 0 bases removed from V and 6 bases from J, the gap between germline ends came to 9 bases.

The table lists this clone with a count of one. The chain combines TRBV18 with TRBJ2-2, with 13 bases aligning to TRBD2. This CDR3 is built from 16 residues. Germline V gene sequence: CDR1 KGHSH, CDR2 LQKENI. Unmatched junction bases numbered 1, after V lost 5 bases and J lost 1 base. The CDR3 here is CASSRTSGGNTGELFF. The CDR3 DNA reads as TGTGCCAGCTCAAGGACTAGCGGGGGGAACACCGGGGAGCTGTTTTTT.

The gene calls are TRBV12-3 or TRBV12-4 and TRBJ2-5, with D possibly matching TRBD2 (6 bases). CDR3 length: 13 residues. V dropped 4 bases and J dropped 5 bases, with 11 bases sitting between them. As DNA, the CDR3 is TGTGCCAGCAGTTACGAGGGGAGGGAGACCCAGTACTTC. It yields the protein CASSYEGRETQYF.

The chain links TRBV29-1 to TRBJ1-2; D is uncertain. The germline CDR1 and CDR2 sequences are SQVTM and ANQGSEA. The CDR3 has 12 amino acids. Trimming stripped 8 bases from V and 6 bases from J, with 16 bases between. Written as DNA, the CDR3 is TGCAGCACCCGAGGGTACGTCGATGGCTACACCTTC. Protein: CSTRGYVDGYTF.

V and J are TRBV4-1 and TRBJ2-2; 8 bases match TRBD2. CDR1 MGHRA and CDR2 YSYEKL come from the germline V gene. V dropped 0 bases and J dropped 2; count of bases not matched to a gene: 2. The CDR3 runs 16 residues. CDR3: CASSQDRGGNTGELFF. In DNA form, the CDR3 reads TGCGCCAGCAGCCAAGACCGGGGGGGCAACACCGGGGAGCTGTTTTTT.

The chain recombines TRBV3-1 (or the pseudogene TRBV3-2) with TRBJ2-5; TRBD1 matches 7 bases. Germline CDR1 reads LGHDT; CDR2 reads YNNKEL (reference sequence). The CDR3 totals 15 residues. V lost 4 bases to trimming and J lost 5 bases; unmatched junction nucleotides: 10. CDR3 loop: CASSRLTGMGETQYF. The CDR3 nucleotides read TGTGCCAGCAGCCGCCTGACAGGGATGGGGGAGACCCAGTACTTC.

The CDR3 DNA sequence: TGCGCCAGCAGCCAGGAGGTAGGGTTGCCCCTCCACTTT. Translated: CASSQEVGLPLHF. The chain couples TRBV4-3 to TRBJ1-6; D remains unclear. Germline CDR1 and CDR2: LGHNA and YSLEER. V was trimmed by 3 bases and J by 13 bases, leaving 13 bases between them. The CDR3 contains 13 residues.

Written as DNA, the CDR3 is TGTGCCAGCTCATCGGAGGAGTGGCCCCTCCACTTT. It encodes CASSSEEWPLHF. The chain combines TRBV18 with TRBJ1-6; D unresolved. Looked up from germline, CDR1 is KGHSH and CDR2 is LQKENI. The ends were cut back, 5 bases at V and 13 bases at J, with 12 bases in the middle. The CDR3 sequence is 12 residues long.

The chain has TRBV9 and TRBJ1-2; no definite D call. V lost 1 base, J lost 2 bases, and 12 bases lay in between. CDR3 size: 15 residues. Germline assignment: CDR1 SGDLS and CDR2 YYNGEE. In DNA form, the CDR3 reads TGTGCCAGCAGCGTACAACCAAAACAGAACTATGGCTACACCTTC. This sequence encodes CASSVQPKQNYGYTF.

The gene calls are TRBV19 and TRBJ1-1; 8 bases fit TRBD1. J gave up 3 bases and V 5 bases, and 8 bases lay outside the gene matches. The V gene's germline CDR1 is LNHDA and CDR2 SQIVND (reference sequence). The CDR3 has 15 residues. In DNA form, the CDR3 reads TGTGCCAGTAGTGCGAGACAGGGGTGGGACACTGAAGCTTTCTTT. Its protein is CASSARQGWDTEAFF.

The V call is TRBV5-6, the J call TRBJ2-1; TRBD1 matches at 12 bases. Looked up from germline, CDR1 is SGHDT and CDR2 is YYEEEE. The junction had 5 bases not matched to a gene; V was cut back by 4 bases and J by 6 bases. The CDR3 totals 15 residues. CDR3 sequence: CASSPGQGASNEQFF. CDR3 sequence (DNA): TGTGCCAGCAGCCCGGGACAGGGGGCGAGCAATGAGCAGTTCTTC.

This clone was counted between two and nine times. V gene TRBV7-9 combines with J gene TRBJ2-7; perhaps TRBD1 as D (6 bases). The CDR3 consists of 15 residues. The germline gives CDR1 SEHNR, CDR2 FQNEAQ (reference sequence). V dropped 4 bases and J dropped 3 bases, with 16 bases sitting between them. CDR3 loop: CASSSSTGSNYEQYF. In nucleotides, the CDR3 is TGTGCCAGCAGCTCCTCAACAGGGTCTAACTACGAGCAGTACTTC.

The gene calls are TRBV5-1 and TRBJ2-2; a weak D match, TRBD1 (6 bases). CDR3 size: 15 residues. The germline V and J ends were trimmed by 7 bases and 0 bases, with 13 bases remaining between them. The V gene's germline CDR1 is SGHRS and CDR2 YFSETQ. CDR3 in DNA: TGCGCCAGCGGGAGAGGGGGACCGAACACCGGGGAGCTGTTTTTT. It specifies CASGRGGPNTGELFF. Looking up the rest from reference TRBV5-1 and TRBJ2-2 gives the full variable domain: KAGVTQTPRYLIKTRGQQVTLSCSPISGHRSVSWYQQTPGQGLQFLFEYFSETQRNKGNFPGRFSGRQFSNSRSEMNVSTLELGDSALYLCASGRGGPNTGELFFGEGSRLTVL.

This clone has only one observation. This sequence joins TRBV10-1 and TRBJ2-5; the match to TRBD2 covers 7 bases. CDR1 is WNHNN, CDR2 SYGVQD, per germline (reference sequence). The CDR3 runs to 15 residues. J was trimmed by 6 bases and V by 3 bases; bases with no gene match: 10. The CDR3 DNA is TGCGCCAGCAGTGATGGCGGGGGTGGTAAAAAGACCCAGTACTTC. The encoded protein is CASSDGGGGKKTQYF.

The chain links TRBV5-5 to TRBJ2-7, with 9 bases fitting TRBD1. The CDR3 extends over 16 amino acids. The junction had 6 bases not matched to a gene; V was cut back by 2 bases and J by 0 bases. CDR1 is SGHKS, CDR2 YYEKEE, per germline (reference sequence). The CDR3 spells CASSFGGQGRSYEQYF. CDR3 nucleotides: TGTGCCAGCAGCTTTGGGGGACAGGGACGCTCCTACGAGCAGTACTTC.

V is TRBV28 and J is TRBJ1-2, with no clear D. The CDR3 runs 11 residues. CDR1 is MDHEN and CDR2 is SYDVKM in the germline V gene. Trimming pared 6 bases from V and 5 bases from J, leaving 7 bases between. As DNA, the CDR3 is TGTGCCAGCAGGTCCCCATATGGCTACACCTTC. It encodes CASRSPYGYTF.

The chain recombines TRBV18 with TRBJ2-5; 7 bases match TRBD1. The CDR3 runs to 13 residues. After removal of 4 bases from V and 3 bases from J, the junction contained 2 bases not matched to a gene. Germline V gene data show CDR1 as KGHSH and CDR2 as LQKENI. The CDR3, as DNA: TGTGCCAGCTCACGAGGACAGGAAGAGACCCAGTACTTC. It yields the protein CASSRGQEETQYF.

V and J are TRBV4-3 and TRBJ2-3; TRBD2 matches at 9 bases. Trimming took 2 bases from V and 5 from J; bases not matched to a gene: 8. CDR1 and CDR2 (germline): LGHNA, YSLEER. CDR3 length: 16 amino acids. The CDR3 reads CASSQRRGGRGDTQYF. The CDR3 coding sequence is TGCGCCAGCAGCCAACGGCGGGGGGGCCGAGGAGATACGCAGTATTTT.

The V gene is TRBV19, the J gene TRBJ1-2, with a tentative D call TRBD1 (5 bases). The germline V gene encodes CDR1 LNHDA and CDR2 SQIVND (reference sequence). V was trimmed by 5 bases and J by 1 base, leaving 11 bases between them. CDR3 length equals 14 residues. In nucleotides, the CDR3 is TGTGCCAGTAGTCCAGGGAAGAATAACTATGGCTACACCTTC. This codes for CASSPGKNNYGYTF.

V gene TRBV3-1 (or the pseudogene TRBV3-2) combines with J gene TRBJ1-2, with TRBD1 as a possible D gene (6 bases). V dropped 1 base and J dropped 4 bases, with 13 bases sitting between them. Germline V CDR1 and CDR2: LGHDT, YNNKEL (reference sequence). The CDR3 sequence is 15 residues long. The CDR3 DNA follows: TGTGCCAGCAGCCAAGTGGGAGGGGGAGGCTATGGCTACACCTTC. Protein product: CASSQVGGGGYGYTF.

V gene TRBV7-2 combines with J gene TRBJ1-5; D is uncertain. Germline CDR1 reads SGHTA; CDR2 reads FQGNSA. Between the trimmed V and J ends, which lost 1 base and 6 bases, there was a span of 4 bases. CDR3 size: 12 residues. CDR3 sequence reads: CASSLDTQPQHF. For the CDR3, the DNA is TGTGCCAGCAGCTTAGACACTCAGCCCCAGCATTTT.

The rearrangement links TRBV5-1 to TRBJ2-7, with a weak D call TRBD2 (5 bases). V dropped 4 bases and J dropped 0 bases, with 8 bases sitting between them. This CDR3 has 13 amino acids. Germline V gene lookup returns CDR1 SGHRS and CDR2 YFSETQ. DNA of the CDR3: TGCGCCAGCAGCCCCCGGGACTCCTACGAGCAGTACTTC. Translating it yields CASSPRDSYEQYF.

The V gene is TRBV20-1, the J gene TRBJ2-5; no firm D call. The ends were cut back, 3 bases at V and 7 bases at J, with 12 bases in the middle. Germline loops: CDR1 DFQATT, CDR2 SNEGSKA (reference sequence). The CDR3 is made up of 12 amino acids. In DNA, the CDR3 is TGCAGTGCTAGTTTACGGGTTGGGACCCAGTACTTC. Amino acid sequence: CSASLRVGTQYF.

The V gene is TRBV30, the J gene TRBJ1-6, with a tentative D call TRBD1 (5 bases). Looked up from germline, CDR1 is GTSNPN and CDR2 is SVGIG (reference sequence). The V end was cut by 4 bases, the J end by 9 bases, with 16 bases between. The CDR3 has 14 residues. CDR3 amino acids: CAWTLQVSASPLHF. Written as DNA, the CDR3 is TGTGCCTGGACCTTACAGGTTTCAGCTTCACCCCTCCACTTT.

The chain has TRBV12-3 or TRBV12-4 and TRBJ1-2; D might be TRBD1 (6 bases). Trimming left V 6 bases short and J 2 bases short, with 10 bases between. The CDR3 extends over 13 amino acids. The CDR3 protein is CASSPGQNYGYTF. The CDR3 DNA follows: TGTGCCAGCAGCCCCGGACAGAACTATGGCTACACCTTC.

The V and J genes are TRBV20-1 and TRBJ2-1; the D gene is possibly TRBD2 (5 bases). This CDR3 is 11 amino acids long. V gave up 6 bases and J gave up 10 bases, with 13 bases separating them. Germline V gene lookup returns CDR1 DFQATT and CDR2 SNEGSKA (reference sequence). The CDR3, as DNA: TGCAGTGCCTTGCGGGTCGGGGAGCAGTTCTTC. Translation: CSALRVGEQFF.

The J gene is TRBJ2-4, the V gene TRBV4-1; the match to TRBD2 covers 10 bases. Per the germline V gene, CDR1 is MGHRA and CDR2 is YSYEKL. The length of the CDR3 is 18 residues. J lost 1 base, V lost 1 base, and 7 bases had no gene match. As DNA, the CDR3 is TGCGCCAGCAGCCAAGGTCGGGAGACTAGCGGGGCCAAAAACATTCAGTACTTC. Translated: CASSQGRETSGAKNIQYF.

The CDR3 sequence: CASSLASADQPQHF. The DNA for the CDR3 is TGTGCCAGCAGCTTAGCGTCCGCGGATCAGCCCCAGCATTTT. The rearrangement links TRBV7-9 to TRBJ1-5; no clear D gene. Between the trimmed V and J ends, which lost 0 bases and 5 bases, there was a span of 8 bases. Germline values: CDR1 SEHNR, CDR2 FQNEAQ (reference sequence). CDR3 length: 14 amino acids.

There are many counts of this clone. The V and J genes are TRBV5-1 and TRBJ2-7; a weak D match, TRBD2 (5 bases). Germline V gene lookup returns CDR1 SGHRS and CDR2 YFSETQ. The ends were cut back, 4 bases at V and 0 bases at J, with 17 bases in the middle. The CDR3 covers 16 residues. In DNA form, the CDR3 reads TGCGCCAGCAGCCCAGCAACGGCGGGCCTCTCCTACGAGCAGTACTTC. This codes for CASSPATAGLSYEQYF.